A selection of T cell receptor beta chains follows, all from one sample in a study of cytomegalovirus exposure and HLA in healthy donors. Libraries were prepared by immunoSEQ multiplex PCR; TCRdb keeps only in-frame clonotypes and omits some of them. The sample has about 160,000 clones, around 85% seen once. Material for sequencing was PBMCs. The receptors originated from a woman in her 30s in good health and CMV-seronegative. Both conserved end residues are part of each CDR3. D genes are given only for firm matches. Not every row has a clone size; where given, it reads once, few, many or a size class.

length	V	J	D	size	DNA	CDR3
15	TRBV7-4	TRBJ1-3	-	-	TGTGCCAGCATCCGGGGAGGGGAGCCTGGAAACACCATATATTTT	CASIRGGEPGNTIYF
14	TRBV4-3	TRBJ2-7	TRBD1	-	TGCGCCAGCAGCTTCCGGGACAGAGACTACGAGCAGTACTTC	CASSFRDRDYEQYF
12	TRBV19	TRBJ1-2	TRBD1	-	TGTGCCAGTAGCCCGGGACAGCGGGGCTACACCTTC	CASSPGQRGYTF
15	TRBV6-5	TRBJ2-7	-	-	TGTGCCAGCAGACCAAACCGGGAGTGGGGCTACGAGCAGTACTTC	CASRPNREWGYEQYF
14	TRBV4-3	TRBJ1-2	-	-	TGCGCCAGCAGGAAGGATGGGGGGGACTATGGCTACACCTTC	CASRKDGGDYGYTF
13	TRBV27	TRBJ1-1	-	-	TGTGCCAGCAGTTGGTGGAGGGGGACTGAAGCTTTCTTT	CASSWWRGTEAFF
16	TRBV29-1	TRBJ2-4	TRBD2	-	TGCAGCGTTACTAGCGGGTCACTGATGGCCAAAAACATTCAGTACTTC	CSVTSGSLMAKNIQYF
11	TRBV6-5	TRBJ1-1	-	-	TGTGCCAGCAGTTGGGGGGCTGAAGCTTTCTTT	CASSWGAEAFF
15	TRBV5-6	TRBJ1-3	-	once	TGTGCCAGCAGCCGAGGTCCAGGCTCTGGAAACACCATATATTTT	CASSRGPGSGNTIYF
15	TRBV6-4	TRBJ2-1	-	few	TGTGCCAGCAGCCTGACAGGCCTCGGGTACAATGAGCAGTTCTTC	CASSLTGLGYNEQFF
16	TRBV4-2	TRBJ1-2	-	-	TGTGCCAGCAGCCAAGATCAAATGACAGCTGGGGATGGCTACACCTTC	CASSQDQMTAGDGYTF
14	TRBV7-9	TRBJ2-1	-	-	TGTGCCAGCAGCTTCGGGGGCTCCTACAATGAGCAGTTCTTC	CASSFGGSYNEQFF
14	TRBV7-2	TRBJ2-1	-	-	TGTGCCAGCAGTTGGGGGACGACCAACAATGAGCAGTTCTTC	CASSWGTTNNEQFF